These 32 T cell receptor beta chains originate from one sample sequenced in a study of blood T cells in healthy people across ages. Alongside a J-beta primer mix, a sample-barcoded 5' primer served in a second PCR lasting roughly 6 to 11 cycles. TCRdb passed the 5' RACE reads through MiXCR, listing each CDR3 protein once. The profile shows 590,000 or so distinct CDR3 sequences, roughly 30% of them singletons. Sequencing used blood. These receptors all come from a woman of 80 years or more in good health.

This clonotype was seen once. The chain uses TRBV5-1 and TRBJ2-7; TRBD1 matches at 7 bases. This CDR3 has 14 residues. The germline V gene has CDR1 SGHRS and CDR2 YFSETQ. With 4 bases clipped from V and 5 bases from J, the junction kept 9 bases outside the gene matches. The CDR3 region is CASSTSDRPDEQYF. The CDR3, as DNA: TGCGCCAGCAGCACGTCGGACAGGCCGGACGAGCAGTACTTC.

The chain links TRBV30 to TRBJ2-2, with 9 bases lining up with TRBD1. The junction had 4 bases not matched to a gene; V was cut back by 1 base and J by 7 bases. The CDR3 totals 14 residues. Germline CDR1 reads GTSNPN; CDR2 reads SVGIG (reference sequence). The CDR3 coding sequence is TGTGCCTGGAGTGGGACAGGGGAGATCGGGGAGCTGTTTTTT. Translating it yields CAWSGTGEIGELFF.

The chain joins TRBV9 to TRBJ1-4; D uncertain. The CDR3 has 14 amino acids. V lost 5 bases and J lost 4, with 12 bases in between. Germline assignment: CDR1 SGDLS and CDR2 YYNGEE. CDR3 protein: CASSLKVGNEKLFF. DNA of the CDR3: TGTGCCAGCAGTTTGAAAGTTGGTAATGAAAAACTGTTTTTT.

This clonotype has ten or more counts. The chain joins TRBV5-1 to TRBJ2-3; D is ambiguous. Trimming took off 0 bases at V and 2 bases at J, with 10 bases between the two ends. Germline V gene lookup returns CDR1 SGHRS and CDR2 YFSETQ. CDR3 size: 15 residues. CDR3 nucleotide sequence: TGCGCCAGCAGCTTGGACGGGTCCCACACAGATACGCAGTATTTT. Translating it yields CASSLDGSHTDTQYF.

The sample holds a few counts of this clonotype. V usage is TRBV3-1 and J usage is TRBJ1-1; D remains unclear. The CDR3 extends over 14 amino acids. From germline, CDR1 is LGHDT and CDR2 YNNKEL (reference sequence). V was trimmed by 1 base and J by 0 bases, leaving 6 bases between them. The CDR3 DNA is TGTGCCAGCAGCCAAGCCGGGATGAACACTGAAGCTTTCTTT. This gives the protein CASSQAGMNTEAFF.

The sample holds many counts of this clonotype. The chain recombines TRBV12-3 or TRBV12-4 with TRBJ1-6; D perhaps matches TRBD1 (6 bases). CDR3 length equals 15 residues. V lost 7 bases, J lost 7 bases, and 17 bases lay in between. CDR3 sequence: CASKSTGQGNSPLHF. CDR3 DNA: TGTGCCAGCAAAAGTACAGGGCAGGGGAATTCACCCCTCCACTTT.

This clonotype appeared many times. The V call is TRBV21-1, the J call TRBJ1-5; the listed D gene, TRBD1, was not tested against the DNA. TRBV21-1 is recorded as a pseudogene. The CDR3 is 14 amino acids. CDR3 bases: TGTGCCAGCAGCGCTCGACAGTGTCGGCAGCCCCAGCATTTT. This translates into CASSARQCRQPQHF.

Ten or more counts support this clonotype. The chain is built from TRBV7-3 and TRBJ1-1; D may be TRBD1 (5 bases). Germline V gives CDR1 SGHTA, CDR2 FQGTGA. Trimming shortened V by 4 bases and J by 5 bases, and 23 bases separated the two germline ends. The CDR3 is 17 residues long. CDR3 protein: CASSSEPGSTVHTEAFF. For the CDR3, the DNA is TGTGCCAGCAGCTCCGAGCCCGGATCGACAGTGCATACTGAAGCTTTCTTT. Based on the CDR3 plus reference TRBV7-3 and TRBJ1-1, the full variable domain is GAGVSQTPSNKVTEKGKYVELRCDPISGHTALYWYRQSLGQGPEFLIYFQGTGAADDSGLPNDRFFAVRPEGSVSTLKIQRTERGDSAVYLCASSSEPGSTVHTEAFFGQGTRLTVV.

This clonotype was observed a few times. A single base separates this from a much larger clone, so it may be a read error. The CDR3 DNA follows: TGTGCCAGCAGTGGTGGGGGGGCCGTTGAGACCCAGTACTTC. Residues: CASSGGGAVETQYF. This chain uses TRBV25-1 with TRBJ2-5; D is perhaps TRBD2 (7 bases). Trimming pared 4 bases from V and 5 bases from J, leaving 14 bases between. Germline values: CDR1 MGHDK, CDR2 SYGVNS. The CDR3 covers 14 residues.

The table lists this clonotype with many counts. The rearrangement joins TRBV7-9 to TRBJ2-4, with 12 bases that match TRBD2. V trimming: 4 bases; J trimming: 6 bases; junction bases outside the gene matches: 13. From germline, CDR1 is SEHNR and CDR2 FQNEAQ (reference sequence). The CDR3 is 18 residues long. The CDR3 nucleotides are TGTGCCAGCAGCTATACTAGCGGGGGGATCAAGTCAAGAAACATTCAGTACTTC. It specifies CASSYTSGGIKSRNIQYF.

The chain is built from TRBV6-1 and TRBJ1-1; 7 bases line up with TRBD1. Losses at the gene ends were 3 bases for V and 4 bases for J; bases not matched to a gene: 5. Germline CDR1 and CDR2: MNHNS and SASEGT. The CDR3 covers 14 residues. The chain's CDR3 is CASSDPGGLTEAFF. The CDR3 bases are TGTGCCAGCAGTGACCCAGGGGGGCTCACTGAAGCTTTCTTT.

This clonotype was recorded at least ten times. The chain links TRBV27 to TRBJ1-6; D is possibly TRBD1 (6 bases). The CDR3 runs 15 residues. Germline loops: CDR1 MNHEY, CDR2 SMNVEV (reference sequence). Trimming stripped 6 bases from V and 4 bases from J, with 13 bases between. Here the CDR3 reads CASSPRQGYNSPLHF. The CDR3 bases are TGTGCCAGCAGCCCCCGGCAGGGGTATAATTCACCCCTCCACTTT.

As concerns this clonotype: A much more abundant neighbour one base away suggests this may be a read error. The V gene is TRBV7-2, the J gene TRBJ1-6; 7 bases agree with TRBD1. Germline-derived CDR1 and CDR2 are SGHTA and FQGNSA. CDR3 size: 15 residues. The CDR3: CASSWTGPWNSPIHF. For the CDR3, the DNA is TGTGCCAGCAGCTGGACAGGCCCCTGGAATTCACCCATCCACTTT.

About this clonotype itself: Possible read error: a much larger clone is one base away. The chain recombines TRBV2 with TRBJ2-1, with 8 bases that match TRBD1. The V segment lost 3 bases and the J segment 13 bases; nucleotides outside the gene matches: 23. The CDR3 length is 18 residues. Per the germline V gene, CDR1 is SNHLY and CDR2 is FYNNEI. The CDR3 spells CASSEQAGGLTSRETQFF. In DNA form, the CDR3 reads TGTGCCAGCAGTGAGCAGGCAGGGGGCCTTACGTCGAGAGAGACCCAGTTCTTC.

This clonotype was observed a handful of times. J is TRBJ1-1 and V is TRBV9, with a weak D call TRBD1 (5 bases). From germline, CDR1 is SGDLS and CDR2 YYNGEE. Trimming cost V 1 base and J 4 bases, with 11 bases left between them. The CDR3 runs to 14 residues. The CDR3, as DNA: TGTGCCAGCAGCGTAAGTCGGGGGTTCACTGAAGCTTTCTTT. This translates into CASSVSRGFTEAFF.

Only a few counts were recorded for this clonotype. This rearrangement joins TRBV28 to TRBJ2-7; possible D gene TRBD2, 7 bases. V lost 2 bases and J 6 bases, leaving 14 bases between the germline ends. The germline gives CDR1 MDHEN, CDR2 SYDVKM. The CDR3 runs 14 residues. The CDR3 nucleotides read TGTGCCAGCAGTTTAATGCGGGGGCGGGGCGAGCAGTACTTC. It codes for CASSLMRGRGEQYF.

This clonotype was recorded at least ten times. This chain connects TRBV5-6 to TRBJ1-2, with unresolved D. From germline, CDR1 is SGHDT and CDR2 YYEEEE. This CDR3 comprises 13 residues. V was clipped by 0 bases and J by 3 bases, with 6 bases between them. The CDR3 nucleotides are TGTGCCAGCAGCTTGGAAAGGTACTATGGCTACACCTTC. It codes for CASSLERYYGYTF.

This clonotype was seen ten or more times. This chain joins TRBV25-1 and TRBJ2-6; D may be TRBD2 (6 bases). The CDR3 extends over 16 amino acids. Trimming pared 0 bases from V and 2 bases from J, leaving 8 bases between. The V gene's germline CDR1 is MGHDK and CDR2 SYGVNS. CDR3: CASSEYGGTGANVLTF. The CDR3, as DNA: TGTGCCAGCAGTGAATATGGAGGGACTGGGGCCAACGTCCTGACTTTC.

This clonotype was seen a handful of times. The chain uses TRBV25-1 and TRBJ2-2, with TRBD2 matching 12 bases. Trimming took 3 bases from V and 4 from J; bases not matched to a gene: 9. The CDR3 length is 18 residues. In germline, CDR1 is MGHDK, CDR2 SYGVNS. This chain's CDR3 is CASSEPRPGLAGTGELFF. In DNA, the CDR3 is TGTGCCAGCAGTGAGCCCCGCCCGGGACTAGCGGGCACCGGGGAGCTGTTTTTT.

This clonotype has a count of ten or more. The gene calls are TRBV20-1 and TRBJ2-1, with 8 bases aligning to TRBD2. Germline values: CDR1 DFQATT, CDR2 SNEGSKA (reference sequence). The CDR3 has 14 amino acids. Germline trimming cut 3 bases from V and 4 bases from J; bases unmatched to any gene: 5. CDR3 sequence: CSASGERGYNEQFF. CDR3 in DNA: TGCAGTGCTAGTGGGGAGCGGGGGTACAATGAGCAGTTCTTC.

This clonotype was seen repeatedly, ten times or more. This sequence joins TRBV9 and TRBJ2-5; 9 bases align to TRBD1. The J segment lost 4 bases and the V segment lost 4 bases, leaving 20 bases of the junction unmatched. The CDR3 has 19 residues. Germline loops: CDR1 SGDLS, CDR2 YYNGEE. CDR3 DNA: TGTGCCAGCAGCTTCGTAGTATGCGTATACAGGGGGCGGTCAGAGACCCAGTACTTC. It translates to CASSFVVCVYRGRSETQYF.

This clonotype has just a few counts. It may be a read error: a sequence one base away is much more abundant. The rearrangement joins TRBV4-1 to TRBJ1-6; 9 bases are a match to TRBD1. CDR3 length equals 16 residues. V was clipped by 4 bases and J by 7 bases; unmatched bases: 8. Germline V CDR1 and CDR2: MGHRA, YSYEKL. CDR3 protein: CASSLAWGQGNSPLHF. Written as DNA, the CDR3 is TGCGCCAGCAGCCTGGCATGGGGACAGGGAAATTCACCCCTCCACTTT.

The chain is built from TRBV9 and TRBJ1-2; D is unclear. Germline V gene lookup returns CDR1 SGDLS and CDR2 YYNGEE. V gave up 5 bases and J gave up 1 base, with 9 bases separating them. The CDR3 is made up of 13 amino acids. Here the CDR3 DNA reads TGTGCCAGCAGGAGCGATCTTAACTATGGCTACACCTTC. This codes for CASRSDLNYGYTF.

The chain uses TRBV5-1 and TRBJ2-1; the D is unclear. V dropped 0 bases and J dropped 5 bases, with 9 bases sitting between them. From germline, CDR1 is SGHRS and CDR2 YFSETQ. The CDR3 spans 14 residues. The CDR3 loop reads CASSLGSINNEQFF. CDR3 DNA sequence: TGCGCCAGCAGCTTGGGCTCAATCAACAATGAGCAGTTCTTC. Full variable domain (missing parts from reference TRBV5-1 and TRBJ2-1): KAGVTQTPRYLIKTRGQQVTLSCSPISGHRSVSWYQQTPGQGLQFLFEYFSETQRNKGNFPGRFSGRQFSNSRSEMNVSTLELGDSALYLCASSLGSINNEQFFGPGTRLTVL.

This clonotype showed up just a few times. The rearrangement joins TRBV6-2 or TRBV6-3 to TRBJ1-1; 7 bases match TRBD1. CDR1 MNHEY and CDR2 SVGEGT come from the germline V gene. This CDR3 comprises 12 residues. The V gene end was trimmed by 7 bases and the J gene end by 4 bases; junction bases not matched to a gene: 3. The CDR3 loop reads CASNDRVTEAFF. The CDR3 DNA follows: TGTGCCAGCAACGACAGGGTCACTGAAGCTTTCTTT.

CDR3 amino acids: CAWSNAIQNSPLHF. The CDR3 nucleotides are TGTGCCTGGAGTAACGCCATACAGAATTCACCCCTCCACTTT. The V gene is TRBV30, the J gene TRBJ1-6; D is undetermined. The CDR3 contains 14 residues. Germline V gene lookup returns CDR1 GTSNPN and CDR2 SVGIG (reference sequence). V dropped 2 bases and J dropped 7 bases, with 12 bases sitting between them.

This clonotype was picked up a small number of times. J is TRBJ2-2 and V is TRBV5-1, with D perhaps given as TRBD1 or TRBD2 (5 bases each). The V and J ends lost 7 bases and 2 bases respectively, with 6 bases between them. The CDR3 consists of 12 residues. The V gene's germline CDR1 is SGHRS and CDR2 YFSETQ. The CDR3 loop is CASGGNTGELFF. In DNA form, the CDR3 reads TGCGCCAGCGGGGGAAACACCGGGGAGCTGTTTTTT.

This clonotype was counted only a few times. This clone may be a read error of a much larger clone one base away. The chain links TRBV6-1 to TRBJ2-7; a possible D gene is TRBD2 (6 bases). CDR1 and CDR2 (germline): MNHNS, SASEGT. The CDR3 length is 15 residues. The V gene lost 6 bases and the J gene lost 7 bases, with 22 bases spanning the gap. The CDR3 bases are TGTGCCAGCAGCACCGGGACTGCGCACTACAATGAGCAGTACTTC. Translated: CASSTGTAHYNEQYF.

This clonotype was seen a few times. The CDR3 DNA sequence: TGTGCCAGCAGTGAAAGGGGGGTTGAGCAGTTCTTC. This translates into CASSERGVEQFF. This rearrangement joins TRBV6-4 to TRBJ2-1; perhaps D is TRBD1 or TRBD2 (6 bases each). The CDR3 sequence is 12 residues long. Germline V gives CDR1 MRHNA, CDR2 SNTAGT. V lost 3 bases and J lost 9, with 9 bases in between.

This clonotype showed up just a few times. The chain employs TRBV30 and TRBJ2-7; TRBD1 matches at 10 bases. CDR1 is GTSNPN and CDR2 is SVGIG in the germline V gene (reference sequence). The CDR3 loop spans 11 amino acids. After removal of 8 bases from V and 4 bases from J, the junction contained 2 bases not matched to a gene. In DNA form, the CDR3 reads TGTGCCGGGACAGGGGCATACGAGCAGTACTTC. It yields the protein CAGTGAYEQYF.

This clonotype was detected many times. The chain links TRBV29-1 to TRBJ2-5; D ambiguous. Germline CDR1 and CDR2: SQVTM and ANQGSEA. Trimming stripped 4 bases from V and 4 bases from J, with 10 bases between. The CDR3 spans 12 residues. In nucleotides, the CDR3 is TGCAGCGTTGGGGAACCCCGAGAGACCCAGTACTTC. Translating it yields CSVGEPRETQYF.

The chain is built from TRBV20-1 and TRBJ2-5, with TRBD2 identical over 9 bases. After removal of 0 bases from V and 6 bases from J, the junction contained 11 bases not matched to a gene. Germline V gene lookup returns CDR1 DFQATT and CDR2 SNEGSKA (reference sequence). This CDR3 spans 16 amino acids. Here the CDR3 reads CSARDWALAGMKTQYF. CDR3 coding DNA: TGCAGTGCTAGAGATTGGGCTCTAGCGGGAATGAAGACCCAGTACTTC.